This TCR beta chain stems from a study of a mutant IDH1 vaccine in newly diagnosed glioma. As for this clone: Its specificity is not known.

Trimming stripped 1 base from V and 0 bases from J, with 10 bases between. CDR3 length: 15 residues. CDR1 SGHNT and CDR2 YYREEE come from the germline V gene (reference sequence). The assay was immunoSEQ multiplex PCR, and TCRdb's table has in-frame clones only and misses some. The sample has 40,000 to 65,000 clones, just under 80% seen once. Time point described: week 5, during vaccination. It was 300 ug of mutant IDH1 20-mer peptide that made up each vaccine dose, given with topical imiquimod. The starting material was PBMCs, obtained from a glioma patient whose treatment included an IDH1 peptide vaccine. This TCR came from a middle-aged woman with glioma. The J gene is TRBJ2-5, the V gene TRBV5-4; D tentatively reads TRBD1 or TRBD2 (5 bases each). This chain's CDR3 is CASSLPLGDQETQYF. The CDR3, as DNA: TGTGCCAGCAGCTTGCCACTGGGGGACCAAGAGACCCAGTACTTC.